The 11 T cell receptor beta chains presented below share a single source sample, sequenced in a study of cytomegalovirus exposure and HLA in healthy donors. PCR amplification relied on 60 Vbeta primers (plus 13 Jbeta primers). Only in-frame clones appear in the TCRdb table, and some are missing; sequencing was by immunoSEQ multiplex PCR. The table has approximately 140,000 clones, roughly 80% seen once; the top ten hold roughly 1.2%. Material: PBMCs. The source is a boy aged 5-17 years in good health and CMV-seronegative.

As for this clone: No conserved phenylalanine or tryptophan is present at the end of the CDR3, so a read error is the likely explanation. J is TRBJ2-7 and V is TRBV5-6; 7 bases match TRBD2. The CDR3 length is 14 residues. With V trimmed by 4 bases and J by 5 bases, 9 bases remained unmatched. Germline V CDR1 and CDR2: SGHDT, YYEEEE. The CDR3 nucleotides are TGTGCCAGCAGCCGTAGGCCCCGGGAGGACGAGCAGTACTCC. Translating it yields CASSRRPREDEQYS.

CDR3 nucleotides: TGTGCCAGCAGCCTGGAGCCGGGAACCTACAATGAGCAGTTCTTC. Protein sequence: CASSLEPGTYNEQFF. V and J are TRBV11-2 and TRBJ2-1; D might be TRBD2 (5 bases). CDR3 length equals 15 residues. V was shortened by 5 bases and J by 2 bases, with 13 bases between the two germline ends. Germline CDR1 and CDR2: SGHAT and FQNNGV.

The V gene is TRBV2, the J gene TRBJ2-7; TRBD2 aligns across 10 bases. CDR3 size: 16 residues. Trimming cost V 4 bases and J 6 bases; bases outside gene matches: 12. Germline V gene lookup returns CDR1 SNHLY and CDR2 FYNNEI. The CDR3 protein is CASSGDPSGRNSEQYF. The CDR3 DNA follows: TGTGCCAGCAGTGGGGACCCTAGCGGGAGAAATAGCGAGCAGTACTTC.

The chain is built from TRBV10-3 and TRBJ2-5; D gene uncertain. This CDR3 has 13 residues. V lost 8 bases to trimming and J lost 0 bases, with 10 bases between them. The germline gives CDR1 ENHRY, CDR2 SYGVKD. CDR3: CAIGVEYQETQYF. The CDR3 region has the DNA TGTGCCATCGGTGTAGAGTACCAAGAGACCCAGTACTTC.

The rearrangement links TRBV27 to TRBJ1-1; no definite D call. CDR1 is MNHEY, CDR2 SMNVEV, per germline (reference sequence). The CDR3 totals 15 residues. The V gene lost 3 bases and the J gene lost 0 bases, with 11 bases spanning the gap. CDR3 amino acids: CASSLGSLMNTEAFF. The DNA for the CDR3 is TGTGCCAGCAGTTTGGGCTCTCTTATGAACACTGAAGCTTTCTTT.

The rearrangement joins TRBV6-1 to TRBJ2-3; D call uncertain. The V gene's germline CDR1 is MNHNS and CDR2 SASEGT. V lost 7 bases and J 1 base, leaving 12 bases between the germline ends. This CDR3 is built from 14 residues. The CDR3 reads CASTEVSGTDTQYF. CDR3 DNA: TGTGCCAGCACCGAGGTGAGCGGCACAGATACGCAGTATTTT.

V usage is TRBV30 and J usage is TRBJ2-3, with D hard to call. V dropped 4 bases and J dropped 3 bases, with 11 bases sitting between them. The CDR3 contains 13 residues. The germline gives CDR1 GTSNPN, CDR2 SVGIG (reference sequence). CDR3 residues: CAWTRSQTDTQYF. The CDR3 region has the DNA TGTGCCTGGACTAGGTCTCAGACAGATACGCAGTATTTT.

This clone came up once. The V call is TRBV5-1, the J call TRBJ2-3; 8 nucleotides line up with TRBD2. The V gene's germline CDR1 is SGHRS and CDR2 YFSETQ. V lost 3 bases, J lost 4 bases, and 10 bases stayed unmatched. The CDR3 loop spans 16 amino acids. CDR3 nucleotides: TGCGCCAGCAGCTGGGGACTAGGGGATTTCGCAGATACGCAGTATTTT. Translating gives CASSWGLGDFADTQYF.

This clone has a single count. V gene TRBV29-1 combines with J gene TRBJ1-2, with TRBD1 matching over 7 bases. J gave up 8 bases and V 3 bases, and 3 bases lay outside the gene matches. The germline gives CDR1 SQVTM, CDR2 ANQGSEA. The CDR3 spans 11 residues. Here the CDR3 DNA reads TGCAGCGTTGACATAGGGGGCGGCTACACCTTC. This encodes CSVDIGGGYTF.

This chain uses TRBV18 with TRBJ1-5, with D tentatively TRBD1 (5 bases). Trimming left V 1 base short and J 2 bases short, with 9 bases between. From germline, CDR1 is KGHSH and CDR2 LQKENI. This CDR3 is built from 15 residues. As DNA, the CDR3 is TGTGCCAGCTCACCACAACAGGCCGGCAATCAGCCCCAGCATTTT. Translated, it gives CASSPQQAGNQPQHF. Looking up the rest from reference TRBV18 and TRBJ1-5 gives the full variable domain: NAGVMQNPRHLVRRRGQEARLRCSPMKGHSHVYWYRQLPEEGLKFMVYLQKENIIDESGMPKERFSAEFPKEGPSILRIQQVVRGDSAAYFCASSPQQAGNQPQHFGDGTRLSIL.

The chain links TRBV25-1 to TRBJ2-6, with D possibly matching TRBD1 (6 bases). This CDR3 is built from 15 residues. Trimming took off 3 bases at V and 2 bases at J, with 8 bases between the two ends. Germline assignment: CDR1 MGHDK and CDR2 SYGVNS. The CDR3 sequence: CASSDGTTGANVLTF. The DNA of the CDR3 is TGTGCCAGCAGTGACGGGACAACTGGGGCCAACGTCCTGACTTTC.